This is a list of T cell receptor beta chains from one sample in a study of shared clonotypes between healthy human individuals. Profiled with immunoSEQ multiplex PCR; TCRdb holds only in-frame clones, not every one. The sample shows some 1 million clones, under 80% of them seen only once. The sample consisted of memory CD4+ T cells sorted from blood. These receptors came from a man between 18 and 35 years old in good health. The conserved cysteine and the conserved F or W are not part of the CDR3 here. Some rows have no size entry. The others give once, few or many, or a class for an expanded clone.

v_call | clone_size | cdr3_aa
TRBV7-8 | NA | ASSLVSAGIPHEQY
TRBV27 | NA | ASTGRMNTGELF
TRBV11-2 | NA | ASSPLAAVLNEQY
TRBV28 | NA | ASSSGANYGYT
TRBV7-9 | NA | ASSGTGSKETQY
TRBV7-7 | NA | ASSPGGGGLGAQY
TRBV19 | few | ASSGGYGNSPLH
TRBV7-9 | NA | ASRPRLAGYNEQF
TRBV5-4 | NA | ASSFPHGGDKETQY
TRBV19 | NA | ASKVTSANNEQF
TRBV28 | NA | AITAPGDTEAF
TRBV21-1 | few | ASPTGLNYGYT
TRBV10-3 | few | AISESETDTEAF
TRBV7-2 | few | ASSLVAGLNTGELF
TRBV7-9 | few | ASSPRHPEQF
TRBV6-5 | NA | ASSLTGNYGYT
TRBV10-3 | NA | AISESKVGDLGGYT
TRBV6-5 | NA | ASSDYLEAF
TRBV7-6 | NA | ASSLGVAGGREAF
TRBV5-1 | NA | ASSLEGDNYGYT
TRBV29-1 | NA | SMAGYQETQY
TRBV2 | few | ASSGGQGFWDEQF
TRBV10-3 | once | ATGTSGGRGETQY
TRBV15 | NA | ATSRAEGMPQQY
TRBV10-2 | once | ASRKTKGETQY
TRBV5-4 | NA | ASSLRDRAKAGELF
TRBV2 | NA | ASSETGLPQETQY
TRBV7-8 | NA | ASSFAGVREQY
TRBV14 | NA | ASSQDRKGTGELF
TRBV6-5 | NA | ASTPLQGVEAF
TRBV6-1 | NA | ASSELQVAEAF
TRBV11-3 | NA | ASSFKSNTEAF
TRBV5-6 | NA | ASSPGQGLGQPQH
TRBV6-5 | NA | ASSYGLAGASYEQY
TRBV28 | many | ASSFGGNTDTQY
TRBV27 | NA | ASSPIRDIPLYEQY
TRBV5-1 | NA | ASSPLWSSGVNTEAF
TRBV7-3 | NA | ASSLQQGYGYT
TRBV7-2 | NA | ASSDSRPQTYEQY
TRBV10-3 | NA | AISFGTVNGNEQF
TRBV7-2 | many | ASSLASQGAGYNEQF
TRBV19 | NA | ASSRVRETQY
TRBV5-6 | few | ASSPTRVYGYT
TRBV4-2 | NA | ASSQGGSVRGTGNTIY
TRBV2 | NA | AYQGGDYEQY
TRBV19 | NA | ASRSEGHLGTDTQY
TRBV19 | many | ASSMTGGVDIQY
TRBV5-1 | NA | ASSLETGPYEQY
TRBV5-1 | NA | ASSLGLAGVPNTGELF
TRBV19 | NA | ASNLQGSNQPQH
TRBV2 | once | ASSREQGANQPQH
TRBV19 | NA | ASSIGRGFNSPLH
TRBV4-1 | few | ASSQGLGGKLF
TRBV5-1 | few | ASSLGDRGLNSPLH
TRBV2 | NA | ASSLARDMNSPLH
TRBV4-3 | NA | ASSQGSNSYNEQF
TRBV4-3 | NA | ASSQGRASDTQY
TRBV5-5 | NA | ASSSRDILGEQY
TRBV30 | NA | AWTRSGGPEEQF